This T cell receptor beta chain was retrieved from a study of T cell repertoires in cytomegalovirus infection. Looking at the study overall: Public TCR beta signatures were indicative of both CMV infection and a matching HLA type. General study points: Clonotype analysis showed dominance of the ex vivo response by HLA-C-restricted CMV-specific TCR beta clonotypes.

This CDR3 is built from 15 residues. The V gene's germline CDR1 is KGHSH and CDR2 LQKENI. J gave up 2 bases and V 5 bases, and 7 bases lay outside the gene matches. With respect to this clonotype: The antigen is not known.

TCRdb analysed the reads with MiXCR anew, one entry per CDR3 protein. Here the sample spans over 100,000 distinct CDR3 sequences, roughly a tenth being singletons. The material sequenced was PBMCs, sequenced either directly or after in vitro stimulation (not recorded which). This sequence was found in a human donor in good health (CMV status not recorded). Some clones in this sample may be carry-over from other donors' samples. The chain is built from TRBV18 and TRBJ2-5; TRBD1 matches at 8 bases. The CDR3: CASSKTYRGQETQYF. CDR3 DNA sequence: TGTGCCAGCTCAAAAACTTACAGGGGGCAAGAGACCCAGTACTTC.